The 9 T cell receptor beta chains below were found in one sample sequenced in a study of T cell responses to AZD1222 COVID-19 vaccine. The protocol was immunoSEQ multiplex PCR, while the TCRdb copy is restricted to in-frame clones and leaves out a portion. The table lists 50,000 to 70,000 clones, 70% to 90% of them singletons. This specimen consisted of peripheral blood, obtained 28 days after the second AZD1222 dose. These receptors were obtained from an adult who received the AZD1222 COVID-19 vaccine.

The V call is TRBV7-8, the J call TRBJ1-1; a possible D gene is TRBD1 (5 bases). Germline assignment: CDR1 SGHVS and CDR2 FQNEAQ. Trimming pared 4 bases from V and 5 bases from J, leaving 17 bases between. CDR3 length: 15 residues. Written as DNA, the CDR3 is TGTGCCAGCAGCTGGGGACCGTCCCCGGGGACTGAAGCTTTCTTT. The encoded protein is CASSWGPSPGTEAFF. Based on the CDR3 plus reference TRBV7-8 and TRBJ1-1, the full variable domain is GAGVSQSPRYKVAKRGQDVALRCDPISGHVSLFWYQQALGQGPEFLTYFQNEAQLDKSGLPSDRFFAERPEGSVSTLKIQRTQQEDSAVYLCASSWGPSPGTEAFFGQGTRLTVV.

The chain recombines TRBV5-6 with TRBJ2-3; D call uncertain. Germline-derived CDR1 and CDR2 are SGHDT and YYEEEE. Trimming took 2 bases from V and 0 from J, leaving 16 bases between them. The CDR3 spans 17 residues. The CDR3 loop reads CASSFTAFGPSTDTQYF. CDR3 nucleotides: TGTGCCAGCAGCTTCACTGCCTTTGGGCCCAGCACAGATACGCAGTATTTT.

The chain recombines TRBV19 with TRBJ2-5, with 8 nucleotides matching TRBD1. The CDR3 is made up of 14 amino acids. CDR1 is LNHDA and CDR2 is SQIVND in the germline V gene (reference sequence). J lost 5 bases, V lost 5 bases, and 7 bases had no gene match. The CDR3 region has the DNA TGTGCCAGTAGTCCGAGACAGGGGCGGGAGACCCAGTACTTC. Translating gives CASSPRQGRETQYF.

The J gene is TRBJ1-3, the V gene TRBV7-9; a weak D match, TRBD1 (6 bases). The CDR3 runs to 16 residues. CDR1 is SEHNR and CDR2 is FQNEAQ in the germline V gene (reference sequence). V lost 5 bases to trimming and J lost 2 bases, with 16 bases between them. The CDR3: CASSRGGAAAGNTIYF. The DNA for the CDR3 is TGTGCCAGCAGCCGTGGGGGGGCGGCAGCTGGAAACACCATATATTTT.

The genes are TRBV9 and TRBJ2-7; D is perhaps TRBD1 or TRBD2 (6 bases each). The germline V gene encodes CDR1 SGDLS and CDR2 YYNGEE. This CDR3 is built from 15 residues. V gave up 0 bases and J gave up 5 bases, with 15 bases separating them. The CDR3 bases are TGTGCCAGCAGCGTAGAAACCGGGGGCGGCCACGAGCAGTACTTC. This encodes CASSVETGGGHEQYF.

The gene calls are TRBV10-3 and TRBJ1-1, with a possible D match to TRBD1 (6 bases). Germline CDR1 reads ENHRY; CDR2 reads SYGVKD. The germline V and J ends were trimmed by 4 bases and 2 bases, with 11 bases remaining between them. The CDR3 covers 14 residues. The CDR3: CAISGGGFNTEAFF. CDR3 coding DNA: TGTGCCATCAGTGGAGGGGGTTTTAACACTGAAGCTTTCTTT.

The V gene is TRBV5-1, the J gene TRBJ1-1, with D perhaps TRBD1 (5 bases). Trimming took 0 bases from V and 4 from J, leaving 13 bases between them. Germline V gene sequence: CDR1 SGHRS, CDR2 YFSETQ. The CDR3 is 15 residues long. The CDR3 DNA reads TGCGCCAGCAGCTTGGCCAGGGACCTGTTCACTGAAGCTTTCTTT. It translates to CASSLARDLFTEAFF.

CDR3 region: CASSQPQGIYEQYF. CDR3 coding DNA: TGTGCCAGCAGCCAACCACAGGGGATCTACGAGCAGTACTTC. V gene TRBV3-1 (or the pseudogene TRBV3-2) combines with J gene TRBJ2-7; 7 positions match TRBD1. Looked up from germline, CDR1 is LGHDT and CDR2 is YNNKEL (reference sequence). The CDR3 is made up of 14 amino acids. J lost 3 bases, V lost 2 bases, and 4 bases had no gene match.

CDR3 in DNA: TGTGCCAGCAGCCCGGGACAGGCAAGGGAAAACACCATATATTTT. It specifies CASSPGQARENTIYF. This chain joins TRBV5-6 and TRBJ1-3; 8 bases line up with TRBD1. The CDR3 consists of 15 residues. Per the germline V gene, CDR1 is SGHDT and CDR2 is YYEEEE. J lost 6 bases, V lost 4 bases, and 9 bases had no gene match. The entire variable domain, with the rest obtained from reference TRBV5-6 and TRBJ1-3, is as follows: DAGVTQSPTHLIKTRGQQVTLRCSPKSGHDTVSWYQQALGQGPQFIFQYYEEEERQRGNFPDRFSGHQFPNYSSELNVNALLLGDSALYLCASSPGQARENTIYFGEGSWLTVV.